This is a list of T cell receptor beta chains from one sample in a study of cytomegalovirus exposure and HLA in healthy donors. Sequencing used immunoSEQ multiplex PCR; TCRdb keeps in-frame clones, though not all of them. The sample has roughly 130,000 clones; roughly 80% are singletons. The source material was PBMCs. The receptors were gathered from a boy aged 5-17 years in good health and CMV-seronegative. The CDR3 runs from the conserved cysteine through the conserved F or W. The D gene is left open where the match is weak. Expanded clones are given a class, and other clones once, few, many or no size at all.

size	V	J	D	DNA	CDR3
NA	TRBV5-1	TRBJ1-3	TRBD1	TGCGCCAGCAGCATGGCCGGGACAGGGACTGGAAACACCATATATTTT	CASSMAGTGTGNTIYF
NA	TRBV19	TRBJ2-1	NA	TGTGCCAGTAGTACGGGGGACTTTGTTTCCTACAATGAGCAGTTCTTC	CASSTGDFVSYNEQFF
NA	TRBV4-3	TRBJ1-2	TRBD1	TGCGCCAGCAGCCCCGACACAGGGGGCGGACGTTATGGCTACACCTTC	CASSPDTGGGRYGYTF
NA	TRBV14	TRBJ2-1	NA	TGTGCCAGCAGCCAATCTGACCCTTTGGGAGGGCAGTTCTTC	CASSQSDPLGGQFF
NA	TRBV4-1	TRBJ1-3	NA	TGCGCCAGCAGCCAAGTCACGGTCTCTGGAAACACCATATATTTT	CASSQVTVSGNTIYF
few	TRBV6-1	TRBJ1-4	TRBD1	TGTGCCAGCAGACAGGGGCCTAATGAAAAACTGTTTTTT	CASRQGPNEKLFF
NA	TRBV6-1	TRBJ1-2	NA	TGTGCCAGCAGTGAGTCACCGGGAGCGCAGGGTGGCTACACCTTC	CASSESPGAQGGYTF
NA	TRBV27	TRBJ2-7	TRBD1	TGTGCCAGCAAGCCCAGGGGGACCCCCTACGAGCAGTACTTC	CASKPRGTPYEQYF
NA	TRBV18	TRBJ1-2	NA	TGTGCCAGCTCACCCGCGGGAGGGTTCCACTATGGCTACACCTTC	CASSPAGGFHYGYTF
NA	TRBV25-1	TRBJ2-2	TRBD2	TGTGCCAGTAGCGGGTTCGCGAACACCGGGGAGCTGTTTTTT	CASSGFANTGELFF
NA	TRBV9	TRBJ2-7	TRBD1	TGTGCCAGCAGCGTAGACGACAGGGCTAGCTCCTACGAGCAGTACTTC	CASSVDDRASSYEQYF
NA	TRBV28	TRBJ1-3	NA	TGTGCCAGCAGCGTCTTCGACCGGAGCTCTGGAAACACCATATATTTT	CASSVFDRSSGNTIYF
NA	TRBV18	TRBJ2-3	TRBD2	TGTGCCAGCTCACCGCCTAGCGGGATTAGCACAGATACGCAGTATTTT	CASSPPSGISTDTQYF
NA	TRBV4-2	TRBJ1-1	NA	TGTGCCAGCAGCTCTTTTCCGCGGACACCGAACACTGAAGCTTTCTTT	CASSSFPRTPNTEAFF
NA	TRBV5-4	TRBJ2-7	NA	TGTGCCAGCAGCTTGCCGGGTTTTGAGCGGGAGCAGTACTTC	CASSLPGFEREQYF
NA	TRBV13	TRBJ1-3	NA	TGTGCCAGCAGTCCAGAGGGTAACACCATATATTTT	CASSPEGNTIYF
NA	TRBV5-8	TRBJ1-2	NA	TGTGCCAGCAGCCAGATGCGACTCTCCAGACTCTATGGCTACACCTTC	CASSQMRLSRLYGYTF
NA	TRBV7-9	TRBJ2-7	NA	TGTGCCAGCAGCTTAGCCCAGGGAAACGAGCAGTACTTC	CASSLAQGNEQYF
NA	TRBV5-1	TRBJ2-5	NA	TGCGCCAGCAGCTTTGAAATTGGGGGGAACTGGGCCCAGTACTTC	CASSFEIGGNWAQYF
once	TRBV11-2	TRBJ2-1	TRBD2	TGTGCCAGCAGCTTAGAGGCTAGCGGGAGCAGGAATGAGCAGTTCTTC	CASSLEASGSRNEQFF
few	TRBV4-1	TRBJ2-7	NA	TGCGCCAGCAGCCACAACAGGGACCACGAGCAGTACTTC	CASSHNRDHEQYF
NA	TRBV9	TRBJ2-2	TRBD2	TGTGCCAGCAGCGTAGGACTAGCGGGAGCTGGGGAGCTGTTTTTT	CASSVGLAGAGELFF
NA	TRBV2	TRBJ2-7	NA	TGTGCCAGCCGACAGGGAGCGGGTGAGCAGTACTTC	CASRQGAGEQYF
NA	TRBV19	TRBJ1-5	NA	TGTGCCAGTAGTATGAAGACCGGGAACAATCAGCCCCAGCATTTT	CASSMKTGNNQPQHF
NA	TRBV7-3	TRBJ2-1	NA	TGTGCCAGCAGCTTAACGGGCGGGTACAATGAGCAGTTCTTC	CASSLTGGYNEQFF
NA	TRBV29-1	TRBJ2-7	NA	TGCAGCGTTGGGGAAGGGAGCTACGAGCAGTACTTC	CSVGEGSYEQYF
once	TRBV2	TRBJ1-1	NA	TGTGCCAGCAGTGATCAGGGCGATAACACTGAAGCTTTCTTT	CASSDQGDNTEAFF
once	TRBV4-2	TRBJ1-6	TRBD1	TGTGCCAGCAGCCGCCTGACAGGGGCTTCACCCCTCCACTTT	CASSRLTGASPLHF